The rows below give T cell receptor beta chains drawn from one sample of a study of blood T cell repertoires in COVID-19. Measured with immunoSEQ multiplex PCR; TCRdb has only the in-frame clones, and not every one. The sample includes a few hundred thousand clones, around 84% of them seen just once. Sequencing was carried out using peripheral blood. Receptor source: a woman aged 55-70 years who had recovered from COVID-19. Each CDR3 is given with its conserved first and last residue. The order of the fields is V gene, CDR3 protein.

v_gene: TRBV12-3/TRBV12-4; CDR3aa: CASRAGGTQTQYF
v_gene: TRBV4-2; CDR3aa: CASSQGLAGGPVNEQYF
v_gene: TRBV13; CDR3aa: CASSLGLRDLYNEQFF
v_gene: TRBV9; CDR3aa: CASSGASQETQYF
v_gene: TRBV2; CDR3aa: CGGSGGQNTGELFF
v_gene: TRBV4-1; CDR3aa: CASSQAPRQGLYGYTF
v_gene: TRBV11-2; CDR3aa: CASSLADSSTQYF
v_gene: TRBV5-4; CDR3aa: CASSPRTGGGTTEAFF
v_gene: TRBV7-8; CDR3aa: CASSLSGRSTDTQYF
v_gene: TRBV5-1; CDR3aa: CASSLGLQGARNIQYF
v_gene: TRBV19; CDR3aa: CAVGQGRNQPQHF
v_gene: TRBV15; CDR3aa: CATSRWTGGVGQPQHF
v_gene: TRBV6-5; CDR3aa: CASRTTGSGGYTF
v_gene: TRBV10-3; CDR3aa: CATHPTSGGQLPNEQFF
v_gene: TRBV15; CDR3aa: CATSRDQEDTEAFF
v_gene: TRBV18; CDR3aa: CASSGRQDRVAYF
v_gene: TRBV30; CDR3aa: CAWSVGGPQHF
v_gene: TRBV9; CDR3aa: CASSVGYSGGNTGELFF
v_gene: TRBV7-8; CDR3aa: CASSSNRGRTEAFF
v_gene: TRBV7-2; CDR3aa: CASSLGVANYEQYF
v_gene: TRBV18; CDR3aa: CASSPGQGAPYEQYF
v_gene: TRBV11-2; CDR3aa: CASSARPRVNTEAFF
v_gene: TRBV6-5; CDR3aa: CASSQSDSTEAFF
v_gene: TRBV5-4; CDR3aa: CASSLGAFSSYNEQFF
v_gene: TRBV5-1; CDR3aa: CASSLEQNYGYTF
v_gene: TRBV7-7; CDR3aa: CASSSTGLAAETQYF
v_gene: TRBV10-1; CDR3aa: CASSGTFQETQYF
v_gene: TRBV5-1; CDR3aa: CASSPMGGNQPQHF
v_gene: TRBV7-8; CDR3aa: CASSLAVGWETQYF
v_gene: TRBV24-1; CDR3aa: CATSASGGGSSYNEQFF
v_gene: TRBV5-1; CDR3aa: CASSSQASGNTIYF
v_gene: TRBV12-5; CDR3aa: CASGLAPGGYTF
v_gene: TRBV11-1; CDR3aa: CASSWSTGEYEQYF
v_gene: TRBV18; CDR3aa: CASSPLVAGQGAPGYTF
v_gene: TRBV19; CDR3aa: CASSIISGGMSNAFF
v_gene: TRBV15; CDR3aa: CATSRDSGTGEAFF
v_gene: TRBV27; CDR3aa: CASSHNYEQYF
v_gene: TRBV6-1; CDR3aa: CASSDRGKGNTIYF
v_gene: TRBV12-2; CDR3aa: CASRLSPGTKNTGELFF
v_gene: TRBV2; CDR3aa: CASSASGGANTGELFF
v_gene: TRBV9; CDR3aa: CASSVEGQGGYGYTF
v_gene: TRBV4-1; CDR3aa: CASSQGVSMNTEAFF
v_gene: TRBV19; CDR3aa: CASRLGQGKSNQPQHF
v_gene: TRBV4-2; CDR3aa: CASSQAQGAFF
v_gene: TRBV19; CDR3aa: CASSIGRTGLDQPQHF
v_gene: TRBV18; CDR3aa: CASSPGSSGENTGELFF
v_gene: TRBV15; CDR3aa: CATSRDRDLGYTF
v_gene: TRBV5-1; CDR3aa: CASSSPGTGAPSSYNEQFF
v_gene: TRBV7-2; CDR3aa: CASTEDSEQFF
v_gene: TRBV4-2; CDR3aa: CASSQGGAADTQYF
v_gene: TRBV7-9; CDR3aa: CASSPRDSFNSPLHF
v_gene: TRBV30; CDR3aa: CAWTTGGSSYEQYF